The 27 T cell receptor beta chains in this list originate from one sample, sequenced in a study of CXCR3-negative and CXCR3-positive naive CD8 T cells. It was by 5' RACE with UMI labels that the TRB cDNA libraries were prepared. Each CDR3 protein gets one entry in TCRdb, which reprocessed the 5' RACE reads and gives no DNA. The table counts tens of thousands of distinct CDR3 sequences; 1.1% lies in the top ten. Sequencing input: naive CXCR3- CD8+ T cells from blood. Subset specified: CD45RO-CCR7+CD27+CD95- naive CD8+ T cells lacking CXCR3 (TNR3-). These receptors were taken from a human donor in good health. Some clones in this sample may be carry-over from other donors' samples.

The chain is built from TRBV13 and TRBJ2-5; the TCRdb D gene call, TRBD2, has no DNA to confirm it. CDR1 PRHDT and CDR2 FYEKMQ come from the germline V gene (reference sequence). This CDR3 is built from 13 residues. This CDR3 is CASSSGIQETQYF.

The chain has TRBV27 and TRBJ2-7; checking the TCRdb D call of TRBD1 is not possible without DNA. The CDR3 extends over 13 amino acids. The V gene's germline CDR1 is MNHEY and CDR2 SMNVEV (reference sequence). CDR3 in amino acids: CASRPLGGDEQYF.

The chain combines TRBV29-1 with TRBJ2-3. CDR1 and CDR2 from the germline V gene are SQVTM and ANQGSEA. This CDR3 has 16 amino acids. The CDR3 here is CSVEGLSSGGTDTQYF.

This sequence joins TRBV29-1 and TRBJ2-7; the TCRdb D gene call, TRBD1, has no DNA to confirm it. Germline-derived CDR1 and CDR2 are SQVTM and ANQGSEA. This CDR3 spans 14 amino acids. CDR3 sequence: CSVEEAGKKYEQYF.

The chain couples TRBV29-1 to TRBJ2-3; TCRdb names TRBD2, which stays unverified in the absence of DNA. From germline, CDR1 is SQVTM and CDR2 ANQGSEA. This CDR3 spans 17 amino acids. This CDR3 is CSVGGLAGEESTDTQYF.

This sequence joins TRBV6-5 and TRBJ1-6; TCRdb's assignment of TRBD1 cannot be checked, as there is no DNA. This CDR3 region has 15 residues. Per germline, CDR1 MNHEY and CDR2 SVGAGI. The CDR3 protein is CASSTGSQYNSPLHF.

The J gene is TRBJ1-1, the V gene TRBV6-2 or TRBV6-3; without DNA, the TCRdb call of TRBD1 cannot be checked. The CDR3 length is 15 residues. The V gene's germline CDR1 is MNHEY and CDR2 SVGEGT. The CDR3 region is CASSSLTGSGTEAFF.

The V call is TRBV7-9, the J call TRBJ2-1. CDR1 SEHNR and CDR2 FQNEAQ come from the germline V gene (reference sequence). The CDR3 has 15 amino acids. The CDR3 is CASSLQSHSYNEQFF.

This chain connects TRBV29-1 to TRBJ2-3; with no DNA, the TCRdb D assignment of TRBD1 cannot be verified. Germline CDR1 SQVTM, CDR2 ANQGSEA. This CDR3 comprises 13 residues. CDR3 sequence reads: CSVEEGQGDTQYF.

This chain uses TRBV4-3 with TRBJ2-6; the TCRdb D gene call, TRBD2, has no DNA to confirm it. There are 16 residues in the CDR3. CDR1 is LGHNA and CDR2 is YSLEER in the germline V gene. The CDR3 loop is CASSRGGDSGANVLTF.

The CDR3 here is CSVPGGGTDTQYF. The chain has TRBV29-1 and TRBJ2-3; TCRdb picks TRBD2, but there is no DNA to check that call. Germline lookup yields CDR1 SQVTM and CDR2 ANQGSEA. The CDR3 consists of 13 residues.

The chain uses TRBV29-1 and TRBJ2-7; the TCRdb D gene call, TRBD1, has no DNA to confirm it. Per germline, CDR1 SQVTM and CDR2 ANQGSEA. The length of the CDR3 is 13 residues. The CDR3 region is CSARTGSSYEQYF.

The chain joins TRBV11-2 to TRBJ2-5; the TCRdb call, TRBD2, lacks DNA for checking. Germline V lookup: CDR1 SGHAT, CDR2 FQNNGV. This CDR3 comprises 14 residues. The CDR3 is CASSLGLGEETQYF.

J is TRBJ2-1 and V is TRBV29-1. The CDR3 spans 13 residues. Germline V gene lookup returns CDR1 SQVTM and CDR2 ANQGSEA. This chain's CDR3 is CSVGSYSYNEQFF.

V gene TRBV6-5 combines with J gene TRBJ2-1. Germline CDR1 and CDR2: MNHEY and SVGAGI. The CDR3 is 13 residues long. This chain's CDR3 is CASSYGIRNEQFF.

The chain uses TRBV25-1 and TRBJ2-5; TCRdb's D call, TRBD1, is unchecked because there is no DNA. The CDR3 is 13 residues long. Per germline, CDR1 MGHDK and CDR2 SYGVNS. The CDR3 spells CASSRGSGETQYF. The variable domain in full, with the rest retrieved from reference TRBV25-1 and TRBJ2-5, is EADIYQTPRYLVIGTGKKITLECSQTMGHDKMYWYQQDPGMELHLIHYSYGVNSTEKGDLSSESTVSRIRTEHFPLTLESARPSHTSQYLCASSRGSGETQYFGPGTRLLVL.

This chain joins TRBV14 and TRBJ2-3. This CDR3 contains 14 residues. The V gene's germline CDR1 is SGHDN and CDR2 FVKESK. The CDR3 is CASSQASNTDTQYF.

J is TRBJ2-3 and V is TRBV6-2 or TRBV6-3; the TCRdb call, TRBD2, lacks DNA for checking. There are 15 residues in the CDR3. In germline, CDR1 is MNHEY, CDR2 SVGEGT. CDR3 residues: CASSYRDYYTDTQYF.

The gene calls are TRBV28 and TRBJ2-7; TCRdb proposes TRBD1, but this gene call is untestable without DNA. The CDR3 runs 11 residues. Germline V lookup: CDR1 MDHEN, CDR2 SYDVKM. The CDR3 loop reads CASSSLDEQYF.

The V call is TRBV29-1, the J call TRBJ2-1; the D call of TRBD1 rests on TCRdb alone, since no DNA is present to check it. The CDR3 covers 14 residues. Germline CDR1 reads SQVTM; CDR2 reads ANQGSEA. The CDR3 loop is CSAMTGRSYNEQFF.

This chain joins TRBV14 and TRBJ2-3. The CDR3 totals 14 residues. Per germline, CDR1 SGHDN and CDR2 FVKESK. CDR3 amino acids: CASSQDTNTDTQYF.

The chain joins TRBV29-1 to TRBJ2-1. The CDR3 sequence is 14 residues long. The germline gives CDR1 SQVTM, CDR2 ANQGSEA. The CDR3 spells CSVEDNELYNEQFF.

The chain combines TRBV6-6 with TRBJ1-2. CDR3 length: 12 amino acids. Germline V lookup: CDR1 MNHNY, CDR2 SVGAGI (reference sequence). This CDR3 is CASTIGSDGYTF.

J is TRBJ2-7 and V is TRBV7-6; TCRdb's D call of TRBD1 is untestable without DNA. Germline V CDR1 and CDR2: SGHVS, FNYEAQ. This CDR3 is 13 amino acids long. The CDR3 loop is CASSYAVGVEQYF.

V usage is TRBV6-5 and J usage is TRBJ1-1; TCRdb lists TRBD1, though no DNA is available to test this call. The germline V gene has CDR1 MNHEY and CDR2 SVGAGI. CDR3 length: 15 amino acids. This CDR3 reads CASSTPDTVNTEAFF.

V usage is TRBV29-1 and J usage is TRBJ2-7. This CDR3 region has 15 residues. The germline CDR1 and CDR2 sequences are SQVTM and ANQGSEA. CDR3 in amino acids: CSVEGVPGRAYEQYF.

This chain links TRBV12-3 or TRBV12-4 with TRBJ2-1. This CDR3 has 12 amino acids. CDR3 protein: CASSFSVNEQFF.